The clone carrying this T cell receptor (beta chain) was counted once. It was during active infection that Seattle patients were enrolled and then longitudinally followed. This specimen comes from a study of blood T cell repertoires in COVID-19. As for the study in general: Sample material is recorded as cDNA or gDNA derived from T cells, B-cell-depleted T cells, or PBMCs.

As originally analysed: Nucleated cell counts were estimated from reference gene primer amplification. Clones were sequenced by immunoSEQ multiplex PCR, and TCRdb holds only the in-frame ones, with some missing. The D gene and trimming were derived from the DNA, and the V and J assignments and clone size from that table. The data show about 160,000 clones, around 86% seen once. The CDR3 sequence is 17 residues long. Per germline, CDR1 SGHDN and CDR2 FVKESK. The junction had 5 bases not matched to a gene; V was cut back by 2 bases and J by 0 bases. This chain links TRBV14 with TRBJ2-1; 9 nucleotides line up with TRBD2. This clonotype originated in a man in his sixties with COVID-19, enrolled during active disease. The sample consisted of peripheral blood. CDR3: CASSQRLAASSYNEQFF. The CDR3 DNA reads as TGTGCCAGCAGCCAAAGACTAGCGGCAAGCTCCTACAATGAGCAGTTCTTC.